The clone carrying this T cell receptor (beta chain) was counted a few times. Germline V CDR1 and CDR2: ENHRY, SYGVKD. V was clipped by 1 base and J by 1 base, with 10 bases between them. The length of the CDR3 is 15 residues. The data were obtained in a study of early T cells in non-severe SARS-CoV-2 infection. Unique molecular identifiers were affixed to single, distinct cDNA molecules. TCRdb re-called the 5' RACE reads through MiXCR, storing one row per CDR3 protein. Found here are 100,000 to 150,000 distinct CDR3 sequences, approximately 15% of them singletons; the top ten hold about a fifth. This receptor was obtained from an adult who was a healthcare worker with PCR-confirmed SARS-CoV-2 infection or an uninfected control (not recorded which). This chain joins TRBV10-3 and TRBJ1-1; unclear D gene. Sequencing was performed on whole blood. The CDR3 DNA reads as TGTGCCATCAGTGAGTTCCACGAGGGGAACACTGAAGCTTTCTTT. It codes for CAISEFHEGNTEAFF.